The next 29 T cell receptor beta chains were all read from a single sample in a study of blood T cell repertoires in COVID-19. Clones were sequenced by immunoSEQ multiplex PCR, and TCRdb holds only the in-frame ones, with some missing. This sample has 30,000 to 45,000 clones, with roughly 75% found just once. The sample consisted of peripheral blood. The receptors shown here come from a man between 70 and 80 years old with acute or convalescent COVID-19.

In this sample, this clone turned up a few times. The J gene is TRBJ2-7, the V gene TRBV28, with a possible D match to TRBD1 (6 bases). Germline loops: CDR1 MDHEN, CDR2 SYDVKM. Trimming cost V 5 bases and J 6 bases, with 11 bases left between them. The CDR3 covers 12 residues. Here the CDR3 DNA reads TGTGCCAGCAGTGAACAGGGATTCGAGCAGTACTTC. This codes for CASSEQGFEQYF.

The CDR3 nucleotides read TGCGCCAGCAGCCAAGAACCCAGGTTCAATCAGCCCCAGCATTTT. Residues: CASSQEPRFNQPQHF. The V call is TRBV4-3, the J call TRBJ1-5; no definite D call. The CDR3 covers 15 residues. V was shortened by 0 bases and J by 3 bases, with 9 bases between the two germline ends. Germline V gene sequence: CDR1 LGHNA, CDR2 YSLEER.

The rearrangement links TRBV12-1 to TRBJ1-4; TRBD1, the D gene given by the table, was not confirmed from the DNA. TRBV12-1 is termed a pseudogene. This CDR3 spans 15 amino acids. The CDR3 is CASSEDRGSNEKLFF. The CDR3 DNA reads TGTGCCAGCAGCGAGGACAGGGGATCTAATGAAAAACTGTTTTTT.

The rearrangement joins TRBV30 to TRBJ2-7; 7 bases agree with TRBD1. The V gene end was trimmed by 5 bases and the J gene end by 3 bases; junction bases not matched to a gene: 13. The CDR3 has 15 amino acids. CDR1 is GTSNPN and CDR2 is SVGIG in the germline V gene (reference sequence). The DNA of the CDR3 is TGTGCCTGGGGCTACTTCGTCCGGGACAGCTACGAGCAGTACTTC. Its protein product is CAWGYFVRDSYEQYF.

This sequence joins TRBV6-6 and TRBJ2-7; 11 bases are a match to TRBD2. The germline gives CDR1 MNHNY, CDR2 SVGAGI (reference sequence). The CDR3 contains 14 residues. The ends lost 8 bases at V and 7 bases at J; junction bases unmatched: 10. The CDR3: CASDLAGGSREQYF. CDR3 DNA sequence: TGTGCCAGCGATCTAGCGGGAGGATCGAGGGAGCAGTACTTC.

The rearrangement joins TRBV5-6 to TRBJ1-4; D ambiguous. The CDR3 is 13 amino acids. V shed 4 bases and J shed 8 bases, with 12 bases lying between them. Germline lookup yields CDR1 SGHDT and CDR2 YYEEEE. The CDR3 is CASSLRHVEKLFF. DNA for the CDR3: TGTGCCAGCAGCCTCAGACATGTCGAAAAACTGTTTTTT.

V usage is TRBV19 and J usage is TRBJ1-1; 9 positions match TRBD1. Unmatched junction bases numbered 5, after V lost 4 bases and J lost 8 bases. CDR3 length equals 13 residues. From germline, CDR1 is LNHDA and CDR2 SQIVND (reference sequence). The CDR3 is CASSTNRGREAFF. The CDR3 bases are TGTGCCAGTAGTACAAACAGGGGGCGGGAAGCTTTCTTT.

This clone was recorded once. This chain joins TRBV18 and TRBJ1-1, with 10 bases that match TRBD1. CDR1 is KGHSH and CDR2 is LQKENI in the germline V gene. With 1 base clipped from V and 5 bases from J, the junction kept 7 bases outside the gene matches. The CDR3 has 16 residues. CDR3 amino acids: CASSPRTGGARTEAFF. In DNA, the CDR3 is TGTGCCAGCTCACCACGGACAGGGGGGGCTCGTACTGAAGCTTTCTTT. The entire variable domain, with the rest obtained from reference TRBV18 and TRBJ1-1, is as follows: NAGVMQNPRHLVRRRGQEARLRCSPMKGHSHVYWYRQLPEEGLKFMVYLQKENIIDESGMPKERFSAEFPKEGPSILRIQQVVRGDSAAYFCASSPRTGGARTEAFFGQGTRLTVV.

This clone was detected a few times. CDR3 loop: CASSLSDRGRLFF. CDR3 sequence (DNA): TGTGCCAGCAGCTTATCGGACAGGGGGCGACTGTTTTTT. V usage is TRBV7-2 and J usage is TRBJ1-4; 11 bases align to TRBD1. The V gene's germline CDR1 is SGHTA and CDR2 FQGNSA. The CDR3 contains 13 residues. J lost 13 bases, V lost 2 bases, and 3 bases had no gene match.

V is TRBV7-8 and J is TRBJ1-4; 7 bases are shared with TRBD1. The CDR3 runs 17 residues. V shed 5 bases, J shed 7 bases, and the junction held 16 bases outside the gene matches. Germline CDR1 reads SGHVS; CDR2 reads FQNEAQ. CDR3 in amino acids: CASSATSRQGGREKLFF. The CDR3 nucleotides are TGTGCCAGCAGCGCCACCTCCAGACAGGGAGGACGTGAAAAACTGTTTTTT.

This clone has just one count. The chain uses TRBV9 and TRBJ2-1; 8 bases are shared with TRBD2. Germline CDR1 and CDR2: SGDLS and YYNGEE. CDR3 length: 18 residues. The junction had 14 bases not matched to a gene; V was cut back by 0 bases and J by 6 bases. CDR3 amino acids: CASSVVGWSGGRFNEQFF. DNA for the CDR3: TGTGCCAGCAGCGTAGTCGGATGGAGCGGGGGCCGCTTCAATGAGCAGTTCTTC. The full variable domain, rest sourced from reference TRBV9 and TRBJ2-1, is DSGVTQTPKHLITATGQRVTLRCSPRSGDLSVYWYQQSLDQGLQFLIQYYNGEERAKGNILERFSAQQFPDLHSELNLSSLELGDSALYFCASSVVGWSGGRFNEQFFGPGTRLTVL.

The chain has TRBV15 and TRBJ2-7; no firm D call. The CDR3 is made up of 11 amino acids. CDR1 is LNHNV and CDR2 is YYDKDF in the germline V gene (reference sequence). V was trimmed by 5 bases and J by 3 bases, leaving 5 bases between them. This CDR3 reads CATSASYEQYF. The CDR3, as DNA: TGTGCCACCAGCGCCAGCTACGAGCAGTACTTC.

J is TRBJ2-1 and V is TRBV6-2 or TRBV6-3, with TRBD2 matching 9 bases. The V and J ends lost 0 bases and 5 bases, in that order; junction bases with no gene match: 5. CDR3 length equals 16 residues. The germline V gene has CDR1 MNHEY and CDR2 SVGEGT. The CDR3 sequence: CASSYSGLALNNEQFF. CDR3 in DNA: TGTGCCAGCAGTTACTCCGGACTAGCGCTAAACAATGAGCAGTTCTTC.

The sample holds a few counts of this clone. The chain couples TRBV28 to TRBJ2-7; TRBD2 aligns across 8 bases. CDR3 size: 14 residues. V was pared by 4 bases and J by 1 base, with 3 bases of the junction left unmatched. Germline values: CDR1 MDHEN, CDR2 SYDVKM. CDR3 sequence: CASSSGGPSYEQYF. The CDR3 nucleotides read TGTGCCAGCAGTTCGGGAGGGCCTTCCTACGAGCAGTACTTC.

The chain carries TRBV6-2 or TRBV6-3 and TRBJ1-6; D is possibly TRBD1 (6 bases). This CDR3 comprises 19 residues. CDR1 and CDR2 from the germline V gene are MNHEY and SVGEGT. The germline V and J ends were trimmed by 0 bases and 11 bases, with 26 bases remaining between them. CDR3 region: CASSYSTSSHRVRLAPLHF. The CDR3 coding sequence is TGTGCCAGCAGTTACTCTACGAGCTCTCACAGGGTGCGGCTCGCACCCCTCCACTTT.

The chain couples TRBV7-9 to TRBJ2-7; a possible D gene is TRBD1 (5 bases). The length of the CDR3 is 14 residues. Germline V gene sequence: CDR1 SEHNR, CDR2 FQNEAQ (reference sequence). Trimming cost V 6 bases and J 2 bases, with 14 bases left between them. CDR3 nucleotides: TGTGCCAGCAGTCCCAGGGCGAGCGCCTACGAGCAGTACTTC. Its protein product is CASSPRASAYEQYF.

The chain carries TRBV5-4 and TRBJ2-7; D not certain. V lost 4 bases to trimming and J lost 5 bases, with 19 bases between them. CDR3 length: 15 residues. Germline V CDR1 and CDR2: SGHNT, YYREEE (reference sequence). For the CDR3, the DNA is TGTGCCAGCAGCCCCCGCGACTTGGCCCTAGACGAGCAGTACTTC. Translating gives CASSPRDLALDEQYF.

The chain recombines TRBV15 with TRBJ2-1; 8 bases match TRBD1. The germline V gene encodes CDR1 LNHNV and CDR2 YYDKDF (reference sequence). The CDR3 sequence is 16 residues long. With 2 bases clipped from V and 0 bases from J, the junction kept 3 bases outside the gene matches. CDR3 coding DNA: TGTGCCACCAGCAGATCCACAGGGGGCTCCTACAATGAGCAGTTCTTC. Translated: CATSRSTGGSYNEQFF.

The DNA for the CDR3 is TGTGCCAGCAGCTCCGACCTAACTAGCGGGGGGATATACGAGCAGTACTTC. It translates to CASSSDLTSGGIYEQYF. This chain joins TRBV7-6 and TRBJ2-7, with TRBD2 identical over 12 bases. This CDR3 spans 17 amino acids. CDR1 and CDR2 from the germline V gene are SGHVS and FNYEAQ. The J segment lost 4 bases and the V segment lost 4 bases, leaving 11 bases of the junction unmatched.

This sequence joins TRBV6-6 and TRBJ1-1, with TRBD1 matching 9 bases. Germline V gene lookup returns CDR1 MNHNY and CDR2 SVGAGI (reference sequence). Germline trimming cut 7 bases from V and 6 bases from J; bases unmatched to any gene: 12. This CDR3 region has 15 residues. The CDR3 DNA follows: TGTGCCAGCAACGGACCGGACAGGGGAATATCTGAAGCTTTCTTT. Translating gives CASNGPDRGISEAFF.

The rearrangement uses TRBV30 and TRBJ1-4; D is unclear. The CDR3 spans 13 residues. Looked up from germline, CDR1 is GTSNPN and CDR2 is SVGIG (reference sequence). Trimming left V 2 bases short and J 10 bases short, with 14 bases between. CDR3 protein: CAWSPKVTGKLFF. The DNA of the CDR3 is TGTGCCTGGAGTCCCAAAGTAACGGGAAAACTGTTTTTT.

V gene TRBV6-5 combines with J gene TRBJ1-5; no reliable D call. The germline V gene has CDR1 MNHEY and CDR2 SVGAGI. V shed 0 bases and J shed 6 bases, with 6 bases lying between them. The CDR3 is 13 residues long. The CDR3 is CASSYSIGQPQHF. The CDR3 DNA is TGTGCCAGCAGTTACTCCATCGGTCAGCCCCAGCATTTT.

This chain connects TRBV30 to TRBJ1-4; TRBD1 matches 8 bases. Germline assignment: CDR1 GTSNPN and CDR2 SVGIG (reference sequence). V trimming: 3 bases; J trimming: 4 bases; junction bases outside the gene matches: 4. CDR3 length: 14 residues. CDR3 sequence reads: CAWSATGVNEKLFF. The CDR3 nucleotides read TGTGCCTGGAGCGCGACAGGGGTTAATGAAAAACTGTTTTTT.

The rearrangement links TRBV6-6 to TRBJ1-6, with a possible D match to TRBD1 (5 bases). V lost 6 bases and J 4 bases, leaving 13 bases between the germline ends. The CDR3 loop spans 15 amino acids. Germline CDR1 reads MNHNY; CDR2 reads SVGAGI (reference sequence). The CDR3 DNA is TGTGCCAGCAGGAAACAGGAGGGGTATAATTCACCCCTCCACTTT. Protein product: CASRKQEGYNSPLHF.

The chain uses TRBV6-1 and TRBJ2-2; TRBD2 matches 10 bases. The trim removed 2 bases at V and 7 bases at J, leaving 1 base unmatched. Germline assignment: CDR1 MNHNS and CDR2 SASEGT. This CDR3 comprises 14 residues. The CDR3 sequence is CASSELAGDGELFF. CDR3 nucleotides: TGTGCCAGCAGTGAACTAGCGGGGGACGGGGAGCTGTTTTTT.

This clone was picked up a small number of times. The V gene is TRBV5-1, the J gene TRBJ1-1, with 8 nucleotides matching TRBD1. This CDR3 is built from 16 residues. V shed 4 bases and J 6 bases; nucleotides not matched to a gene: 14. Per the germline V gene, CDR1 is SGHRS and CDR2 is YFSETQ. DNA of the CDR3: TGCGCCAGCAGCCAATCCTCGGACAGGGCGGTACCTGAAGCTTTCTTT. It is translated as CASSQSSDRAVPEAFF.

The rearrangement joins TRBV15 to TRBJ2-5, with 9 bases lining up with TRBD1. The CDR3 consists of 15 residues. V was pared by 1 base and J by 4 bases, with 4 bases of the junction left unmatched. Germline V gene data show CDR1 as LNHNV and CDR2 as YYDKDF (reference sequence). In DNA form, the CDR3 reads TGTGCCACCAGCAGAGTGGTGACAGGGGGAGAGACCCAGTACTTC. It encodes CATSRVVTGGETQYF.

The genes are TRBV11-2 and TRBJ2-7, with TRBD1 matching over 7 bases. Germline loops: CDR1 SGHAT, CDR2 FQNNGV. Trimming took 3 bases from V and 2 from J; bases not matched to a gene: 4. The CDR3 sequence is 14 residues long. The CDR3 sequence: CASSLTGSPYEQYF. The CDR3 region has the DNA TGTGCCAGCAGCTTGACAGGGTCGCCCTACGAGCAGTACTTC.

This chain joins TRBV6-5 and TRBJ2-5, with a tentative D call TRBD2 (6 bases). Per the germline V gene, CDR1 is MNHEY and CDR2 is SVGAGI. CDR3 length: 14 residues. Trimming removed 5 bases from V and 1 base from J, with 11 bases in between. In DNA, the CDR3 is TGTGCCAGCAGTCCCGGGACTGGCCAAGAGACCCAGTACTTC. Translated: CASSPGTGQETQYF.